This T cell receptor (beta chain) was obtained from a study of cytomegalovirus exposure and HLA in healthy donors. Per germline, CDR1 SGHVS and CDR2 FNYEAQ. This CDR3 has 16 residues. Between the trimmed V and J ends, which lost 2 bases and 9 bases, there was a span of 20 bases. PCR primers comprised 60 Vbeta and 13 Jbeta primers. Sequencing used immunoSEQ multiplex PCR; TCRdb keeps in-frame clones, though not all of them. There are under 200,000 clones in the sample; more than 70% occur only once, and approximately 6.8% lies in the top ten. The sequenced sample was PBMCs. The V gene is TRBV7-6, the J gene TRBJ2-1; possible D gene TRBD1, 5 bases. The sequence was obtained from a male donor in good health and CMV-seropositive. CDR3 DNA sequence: TGTGCCAGCAGCTTAATCCTTGGACATGGAGAAGGTGAGCAGTTCTTC. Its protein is CASSLILGHGEGEQFF.